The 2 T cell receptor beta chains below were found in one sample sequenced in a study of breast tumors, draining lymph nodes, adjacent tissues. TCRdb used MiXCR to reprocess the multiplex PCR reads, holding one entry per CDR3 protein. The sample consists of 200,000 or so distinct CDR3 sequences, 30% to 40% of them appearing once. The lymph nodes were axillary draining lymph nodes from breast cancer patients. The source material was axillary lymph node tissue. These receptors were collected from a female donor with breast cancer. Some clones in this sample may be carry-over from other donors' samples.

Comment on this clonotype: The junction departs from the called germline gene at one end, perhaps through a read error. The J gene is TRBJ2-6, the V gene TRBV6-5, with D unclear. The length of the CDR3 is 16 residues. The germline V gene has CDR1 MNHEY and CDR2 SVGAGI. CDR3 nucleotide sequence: TGTGCCAGCAGTTACTCAAAGAGCTCTGTGGCCAACGTCCTGACTTTC. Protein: CASSYSKSSVANVLTF.

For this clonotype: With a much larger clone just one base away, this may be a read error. CDR3 residues: CASSFGRDDEQLF. The DNA of the CDR3 is TGTGCCAGCAGCTTCGGACGAGACGATGAGCAGCTCTTC. The chain recombines TRBV7-3 with TRBJ2-1; D remains ambiguous. Germline V CDR1 and CDR2: SGHTA, FQGTGA. This CDR3 is 13 amino acids long.